The TCR beta chain under discussion was sequenced for a study of CD8+ T cells in alopecia areata. Study as a whole: It was 6 to 18 months of tofacitinib, and then there were 6 months off drug.

The CDR3 spans 15 residues. V was cut by 2 bases and J by 0 bases, with 8 bases left in between. Germline CDR1 reads SGHTA; CDR2 reads FQGTGA. The authors extracted RNA and reverse transcribed it into cDNA as the sequencing template. The method was immunoSEQ multiplex PCR; TCRdb's version includes in-frame clones alone and lacks a portion of them. The sample gives about 190,000 clones, 60% of which show up once; over 1% is in the top ten. Study-wide results and caveats: Affected scalp, especially in alopecia totalis/universalis, had a higher clonality than normal scalp did. Tissue-resident alphabeta T cells belonging to normal skin likewise get sequenced within scalp specimens.

Described treatment: oral pan-JAK inhibitor, 5-10 mg twice daily. It was from alopecia areata patients that lesional scalp punch biopsies and peripheral blood were collected. This clone has a single count. The target antigen is unknown. The V and J genes are TRBV7-3 and TRBJ1-5; D is unresolved. The sequence was obtained from a human donor with alopecia areata. Sequencing used CD4+ T cells sorted from blood, obtained at week 24, from a patient treated with tofacitinib. CDR3 sequence: CASSLGNGSNQPQHF. The CDR3 DNA sequence: TGTGCCAGCAGCTTAGGGAACGGTAGCAATCAGCCCCAGCATTTT.